This TCR beta chain was sequenced in a study of cytomegalovirus exposure and HLA in healthy donors. J lost 2 bases, V lost 0 bases, and 8 bases had no gene match. Germline CDR1 and CDR2: SGHRS and YFSETQ. The CDR3 totals 16 residues. Researchers ran the PCR with 60 Vbeta and 13 Jbeta primers. Per the original methods: An analysis that came later counted 60 million to 80 million unique TCR beta chains, 9 million to 12 million shared. Clones were read by immunoSEQ multiplex PCR, and TCRdb kept only the in-frame ones, dropping some. V and J calls and clone size are as listed in that table; D and trimming were resolved from the DNA. The table lists 130,000 or so clones, more than 60% of them singletons.

This TCR derives from a female donor in good health and CMV-seronegative. Sequenced sample: PBMCs. This chain links TRBV5-1 with TRBJ2-7; the match to TRBD2 covers 7 bases. Here the CDR3 DNA reads TGCGCCAGCAGCTTGGACGAGGGAGGGCGTACCTACGAGCAGTACTTC. Its protein product is CASSLDEGGRTYEQYF.